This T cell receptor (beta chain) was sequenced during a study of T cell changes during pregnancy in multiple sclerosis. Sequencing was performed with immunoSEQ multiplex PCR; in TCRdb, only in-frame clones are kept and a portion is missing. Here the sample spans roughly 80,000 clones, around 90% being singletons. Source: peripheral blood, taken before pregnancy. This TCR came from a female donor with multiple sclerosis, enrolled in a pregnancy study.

DNA of the CDR3: TGTGCCAGCAGTTACTCTCAACAGGGGGTAGGAAACACCATATATTTT. It encodes CASSYSQQGVGNTIYF. The genes are TRBV6-6 and TRBJ1-3; TRBD1 matches at 8 bases. The CDR3 sequence is 16 residues long. V trimming: 0 bases; J trimming: 4 bases; junction bases outside the gene matches: 5. Germline CDR1 reads MNHNY; CDR2 reads SVGAGI (reference sequence).